What follows are 6 T cell receptor beta chains derived from one specimen sequenced in a study of cytomegalovirus exposure and HLA in healthy donors. Repertoires were generated with immunoSEQ multiplex PCR, while TCRdb's copy carries only in-frame clones and drops some. The sample shows about 190,000 clones, 84% of them seen only once. The sample consisted of PBMCs. The receptors shown here come from a young woman in good health and CMV-seropositive.

The chain uses TRBV6-5 and TRBJ2-7; 8 positions match TRBD1. Germline values: CDR1 MNHEY, CDR2 SVGAGI. Trimming cost V 5 bases and J 2 bases; bases outside gene matches: 2. The CDR3 runs to 13 residues. The CDR3 reads CASSPTGAYEQYF. As DNA, the CDR3 is TGTGCCAGCAGTCCGACAGGGGCCTACGAGCAGTACTTC.

The chain employs TRBV5-1 and TRBJ2-3; D is possibly TRBD2 (6 bases). The germline V and J ends were trimmed by 4 bases and 1 base, with 13 bases remaining between them. Germline V gives CDR1 SGHRS, CDR2 YFSETQ. There are 15 residues in the CDR3. CDR3 loop: CASSPEGFGTDTQYF. The CDR3, as DNA: TGCGCCAGCAGCCCGGAGGGTTTCGGCACAGATACGCAGTATTTT.

This clone has at least ten counts. The chain couples TRBV27 to TRBJ2-7, with 9 nucleotides matching TRBD1. This CDR3 comprises 15 residues. V lost 6 bases, J lost 2 bases, and 8 bases stayed unmatched. Germline CDR1 MNHEY, CDR2 SMNVEV (reference sequence). This CDR3 reads CASSQPRTGAYEQYF. CDR3 bases: TGTGCCAGCAGCCAACCCCGGACAGGGGCCTACGAGCAGTACTTC.

This sequence joins TRBV19 and TRBJ2-1; 11 bases fit TRBD2. Germline CDR1 reads LNHDA; CDR2 reads SQIVND (reference sequence). This CDR3 has 14 amino acids. Germline trimming cut 6 bases from V and 6 bases from J; bases unmatched to any gene: 4. The CDR3 spells CASRTSGGTNEQFF. Here the CDR3 DNA reads TGTGCCAGTAGAACTAGCGGGGGAACCAATGAGCAGTTCTTC.

This chain links TRBV7-6 with TRBJ2-2; 11 bases fit TRBD2. Trimming cost V 5 bases and J 5 bases; bases outside gene matches: 4. The CDR3 consists of 15 residues. Looked up from germline, CDR1 is SGHVS and CDR2 is FNYEAQ. CDR3 region: CASSHSSGGTGELFF. CDR3 nucleotides: TGTGCCAGCAGCCATTCTAGCGGGGGGACCGGGGAGCTGTTTTTT.

This clone was seen once. The chain joins TRBV9 to TRBJ1-2; TRBD1 might be the D (6 bases). Looked up from germline, CDR1 is SGDLS and CDR2 is YYNGEE. Trimming stripped 4 bases from V and 4 bases from J, with 14 bases between. This CDR3 comprises 14 residues. CDR3 in DNA: TGTGCCAGCAGCCATCCGCAGGGGTCCTATGGCTACACCTTC. Its translation: CASSHPQGSYGYTF.